The 25 T cell receptor beta chains below come from one sample, sequenced in a study of cytotoxic CD8 clonotypes in ibrutinib-treated CLL (dated by TCRdb to the early 2020s). Library preparation was by the immunoSEQ multiplex PCR assay. TCRdb re-hosts the immuneACCESS table, in-frame sequences only. Its copies lack some clones; in the studies checked, an unresolved V gene accounts for under half of them, and the cause for the rest is not known. The sample yields 68,000 or so clones; 68% were counted once. Clones ranked in the top ten supply more than 4.5% of the sample. The sample's time point label, in plain terms: eleven to twelve months on ibrutinib. The material sequenced was PBMCs, taken after 12 months of ibrutinib treatment. The receptors stem from a human donor with chronic lymphocytic leukemia.

This sequence joins TRBV10-3 and TRBJ2-1; D remains ambiguous. CDR1 ENHRY and CDR2 SYGVKD come from the germline V gene. With 2 bases removed from V and 4 bases from J, the gap between germline ends came to 3 bases. The CDR3 length is 12 residues. CDR3 nucleotides: TGTGCCATCAGTGAGGGATACAATGAGCAGTTCTTC. It yields the protein CAISEGYNEQFF.

This clone was detected only a few times. The chain carries TRBV5-4 and TRBJ2-1; 8 bases match TRBD2. The CDR3 extends over 14 amino acids. CDR1 is SGHNT, CDR2 YYREEE, per germline (reference sequence). With V trimmed by 3 bases and J by 8 bases, 7 bases remained unmatched. The CDR3 bases are TGTGCCAGCAGCTGGGGACTAGGCAGCGATGAGCAGTTCTTC. Translation: CASSWGLGSDEQFF.

The V and J genes are TRBV19 and TRBJ2-7; 7 nucleotides agree with TRBD1. The ends lost 7 bases at V and 6 bases at J; junction bases unmatched: 15. Germline CDR1 and CDR2: LNHDA and SQIVND (reference sequence). This CDR3 is built from 15 residues. The CDR3 DNA follows: TGTGCCAGTACCCCGGGACAGTCCCCCGTGGGCGAGCAGTACTTC. It specifies CASTPGQSPVGEQYF.

This clone was observed a handful of times. The chain combines TRBV19 with TRBJ1-4; D remains ambiguous. V lost 9 bases and J lost 5, with 19 bases in between. CDR1 is LNHDA, CDR2 SQIVND, per germline (reference sequence). The CDR3 extends over 15 amino acids. DNA for the CDR3: TGTGCCAGCACGGTTTTGGGCAGCGCAAATGAAAAACTGTTTTTT. Its protein is CASTVLGSANEKLFF.

This clone was counted only a few times. V and J are TRBV7-2 and TRBJ2-3, with 10 positions matching TRBD2. J lost 2 bases, V lost 5 bases, and 16 bases had no gene match. CDR3 size: 19 residues. Looked up from germline, CDR1 is SGHTA and CDR2 is FQGNSA. The CDR3 coding sequence is TGTGCCAGCAGCCCCCGGAGGAGTAGCGGGGGGCGGGACACAGATACGCAGTATTTT. It encodes CASSPRRSSGGRDTDTQYF.

This clone was seen a single time. The V call is TRBV5-5, the J call TRBJ2-2; D tentatively reads TRBD1 or TRBD2 (5 bases each). Germline V gene data show CDR1 as SGHKS and CDR2 as YYEKEE (reference sequence). There are 16 residues in the CDR3. The V gene lost 3 bases and the J gene lost 0 bases, with 12 bases spanning the gap. CDR3 sequence: CASSYFGTTNTGELFF. In DNA, the CDR3 is TGTGCCAGCAGCTACTTCGGGACCACGAACACCGGGGAGCTGTTTTTT.

This chain uses TRBV19 with TRBJ1-1; D unresolved. V dropped 3 bases and J dropped 1 base, with 15 bases sitting between them. This CDR3 spans 16 amino acids. From germline, CDR1 is LNHDA and CDR2 SQIVND (reference sequence). In nucleotides, the CDR3 is TGTGCCAGTAGTATCCACGCAAGGGTTCGGAACACTGAAGCTTTCTTT. It translates to CASSIHARVRNTEAFF.

The V call is TRBV18, the J call TRBJ1-2; 9 nucleotides align to TRBD1. Germline V lookup: CDR1 KGHSH, CDR2 LQKENI. The CDR3 sequence is 16 residues long. Losses at the gene ends were 2 bases for V and 8 bases for J; bases not matched to a gene: 12. The CDR3 DNA reads as TGTGCCAGCTCACCAGGGACAGGGCCCCTAGATGGAGGCTACACCTTC. The encoded protein is CASSPGTGPLDGGYTF.

The chain recombines TRBV7-2 with TRBJ2-3; 16 nucleotides agree with TRBD2. Trimming removed 4 bases from V and 0 bases from J; junction bases left unmatched: 7. CDR3 length: 19 residues. In germline, CDR1 is SGHTA, CDR2 FQGNSA. CDR3 loop: CASSSTGTSGGASTDTQYF. The CDR3 region has the DNA TGTGCCAGCAGCTCAACCGGGACTAGCGGGGGGGCGAGCACAGATACGCAGTATTTT.

V is TRBV6-6 and J is TRBJ2-5, with D perhaps TRBD1 or TRBD2 (6 bases each). V was cut by 5 bases and J by 6 bases, with 19 bases left in between. The CDR3 has 15 residues. CDR1 is MNHNY, CDR2 SVGAGI, per germline (reference sequence). The CDR3 DNA is TGTGCCAGCAGTCCTCATTTGGGGGGCGGGAAGACCCAGTACTTC. The encoded protein is CASSPHLGGGKTQYF.

The chain has TRBV10-3 and TRBJ1-2; D is unclear. The CDR3 consists of 11 residues. Germline V gene lookup returns CDR1 ENHRY and CDR2 SYGVKD. Trimming cost V 2 bases and J 6 bases, with 4 bases left between them. The CDR3 spells CAISETNGYTF. In nucleotides, the CDR3 is TGTGCCATCAGTGAGACGAATGGCTACACCTTC.

Only a few counts were recorded for this clone. The gene calls are TRBV4-3 and TRBJ1-3; TRBD1 agrees at 7 bases. CDR3 length equals 15 residues. Per the germline V gene, CDR1 is LGHNA and CDR2 is YSLEER. With 0 bases clipped from V and 4 bases from J, the junction kept 3 bases outside the gene matches. This CDR3 reads CASSQDDREGNTIYF. The DNA of the CDR3 is TGCGCCAGCAGCCAAGATGACAGGGAAGGAAACACCATATATTTT.

The chain couples TRBV9 to TRBJ1-1; D unresolved. In germline, CDR1 is SGDLS, CDR2 YYNGEE. The length of the CDR3 is 13 residues. The V end was cut by 1 base, the J end by 1 base, with 5 bases between. As DNA, the CDR3 is TGTGCCAGCAGCGTATGGGGGAACACTGAAGCTTTCTTT. This translates into CASSVWGNTEAFF. The full variable domain, with the rest looked up from reference TRBV9 and TRBJ1-1, is DSGVTQTPKHLITATGQRVTLRCSPRSGDLSVYWYQQSLDQGLQFLIQYYNGEERAKGNILERFSAQQFPDLHSELNLSSLELGDSALYFCASSVWGNTEAFFGQGTRLTVV.

The genes are TRBV14 and TRBJ2-2, with D uncertain. Per the germline V gene, CDR1 is SGHDN and CDR2 is FVKESK. The CDR3 has 16 residues. V was trimmed by 3 bases and J by 0 bases, leaving 11 bases between them. The CDR3 spells CASSQRSGANTGELFF. In DNA, the CDR3 is TGTGCCAGCAGCCAGCGTTCAGGCGCGAACACCGGGGAGCTGTTTTTT.

This clone was counted only a few times. The gene calls are TRBV18 and TRBJ2-1; D unresolved. Germline V lookup: CDR1 KGHSH, CDR2 LQKENI. The CDR3 length is 11 residues. V lost 6 bases to trimming and J lost 5 bases, with 5 bases between them. In DNA form, the CDR3 reads TGTGCCAGCTCCCGCAACAATGAGCAGTTCTTC. As protein: CASSRNNEQFF.

This clone has just one count. The chain employs TRBV5-8 and TRBJ2-7; the D is unclear. V gave up 0 bases and J gave up 0 bases, with 16 bases separating them. Germline CDR1 reads SGHTS; CDR2 reads YDEGEE. CDR3 length: 17 amino acids. The CDR3 DNA sequence: TGTGCCAGCAGCTTGGCTTCGGCAGCCTCACTCTCCTACGAGCAGTACTTC. Its protein is CASSLASAASLSYEQYF.

Only a few counts were recorded for this clone. This sequence joins TRBV11-2 and TRBJ1-1, with D hard to call. This CDR3 is built from 11 residues. The V gene's germline CDR1 is SGHAT and CDR2 FQNNGV. V lost 6 bases and J lost 2, with 4 bases in between. The chain's CDR3 is CASRLNTEAFF. CDR3 sequence (DNA): TGTGCCAGCAGGCTTAACACTGAAGCTTTCTTT.

This clone was seen more than once but under ten times. The V gene is TRBV30, the J gene TRBJ1-2, with D perhaps TRBD1 (5 bases). Germline CDR1 GTSNPN, CDR2 SVGIG (reference sequence). Trimming removed 2 bases from V and 1 base from J, with 14 bases in between. The CDR3 is 15 amino acids. CDR3 nucleotide sequence: TGTGCCTGGAGTTGGGACCAAATACTTAACTATGGCTACACCTTC. Amino acids: CAWSWDQILNYGYTF.

The chain carries TRBV18 and TRBJ2-2; D not certain. From germline, CDR1 is KGHSH and CDR2 LQKENI. CDR3 size: 15 residues. V lost 3 bases, J lost 1 base, and 9 bases lay in between. CDR3 sequence: CASSPLFQNTGELFF. In DNA form, the CDR3 reads TGTGCCAGCTCACCCCTTTTTCAGAACACCGGGGAGCTGTTTTTT.

This clone has more than one count but fewer than ten. This chain links TRBV5-1 with TRBJ1-2; 7 positions agree with TRBD1. The CDR3 runs to 13 residues. Germline CDR1 is SGHRS and CDR2 is YFSETQ. Trimming removed 4 bases from V and 6 bases from J; junction bases left unmatched: 6. The CDR3 DNA sequence: TGCGCCAGCAGCCAAGGGACAGCAAATGGCTACACCTTC. This codes for CASSQGTANGYTF.

The chain has TRBV7-3 and TRBJ2-4; no definite D call. Trimming pared 3 bases from V and 0 bases from J, leaving 6 bases between. CDR1 and CDR2 (germline): SGHTA, FQGTGA. This CDR3 comprises 14 residues. The CDR3 here is CASSFWLAKNIQYF. The CDR3 DNA is TGTGCCAGCAGCTTTTGGCTAGCCAAAAACATTCAGTACTTC.

The chain combines TRBV2 with TRBJ1-5; D gene ambiguous. This CDR3 comprises 14 residues. Germline V CDR1 and CDR2: SNHLY, FYNNEI. The V end was cut by 2 bases, the J end by 9 bases, with 14 bases between. The CDR3 loop is CASSEKGTVPPQHF. Here the CDR3 DNA reads TGTGCCAGCAGTGAAAAGGGCACAGTCCCGCCCCAGCATTTT.

This clone was seen once. CDR3 coding DNA: TGTGCCAGCAGTTACTCGTTAGGAGATACGCAGTATTTT. It encodes CASSYSLGDTQYF. V and J are TRBV6-5 and TRBJ2-3; D remains ambiguous. The CDR3 has 13 residues. Germline-derived CDR1 and CDR2 are MNHEY and SVGAGI. Deletions cut 0 bases from V and 5 bases from J, with 6 bases between.

J is TRBJ1-1 and V is TRBV5-5; a possible D gene is TRBD1 (5 bases). The germline V and J ends were trimmed by 6 bases and 6 bases, with 15 bases remaining between them. This CDR3 has 13 residues. Germline lookup yields CDR1 SGHKS and CDR2 YYEKEE (reference sequence). The CDR3 is CASNPGRGAEAFF. CDR3 bases: TGTGCCAGCAACCCGGGGCGGGGGGCTGAAGCTTTCTTT.

The chain employs TRBV6-5 and TRBJ2-1; 7 positions agree with TRBD1. This CDR3 contains 14 residues. V dropped 5 bases and J dropped 3; count of bases not matched to a gene: 4. Looked up from germline, CDR1 is MNHEY and CDR2 is SVGAGI. CDR3 in amino acids: CASSPNRGYNEQFF. In nucleotides, the CDR3 is TGTGCCAGCAGTCCCAACAGGGGCTACAATGAGCAGTTCTTC.